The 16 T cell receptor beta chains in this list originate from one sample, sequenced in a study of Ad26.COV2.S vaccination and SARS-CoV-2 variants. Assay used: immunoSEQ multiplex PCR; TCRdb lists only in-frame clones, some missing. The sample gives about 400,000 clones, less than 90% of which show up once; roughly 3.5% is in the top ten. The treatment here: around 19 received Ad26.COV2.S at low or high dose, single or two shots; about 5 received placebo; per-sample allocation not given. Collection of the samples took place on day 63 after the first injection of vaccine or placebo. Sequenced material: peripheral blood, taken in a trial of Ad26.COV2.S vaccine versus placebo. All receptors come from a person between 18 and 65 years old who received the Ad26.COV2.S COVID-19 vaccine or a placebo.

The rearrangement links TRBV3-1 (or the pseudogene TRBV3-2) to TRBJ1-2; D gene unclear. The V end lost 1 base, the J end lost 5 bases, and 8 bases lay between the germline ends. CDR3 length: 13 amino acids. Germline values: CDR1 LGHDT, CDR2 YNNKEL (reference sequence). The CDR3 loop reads CASSQGPRYGYTF. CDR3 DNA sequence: TGTGCCAGCAGCCAAGGGCCTAGATATGGCTACACCTTC.

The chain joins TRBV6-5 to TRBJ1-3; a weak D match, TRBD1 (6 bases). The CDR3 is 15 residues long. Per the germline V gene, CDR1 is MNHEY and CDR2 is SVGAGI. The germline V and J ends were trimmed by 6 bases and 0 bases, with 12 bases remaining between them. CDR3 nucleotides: TGTGCCAGCAGGACAGGACCGTCCTCTGGAAACACCATATATTTT. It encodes CASRTGPSSGNTIYF.

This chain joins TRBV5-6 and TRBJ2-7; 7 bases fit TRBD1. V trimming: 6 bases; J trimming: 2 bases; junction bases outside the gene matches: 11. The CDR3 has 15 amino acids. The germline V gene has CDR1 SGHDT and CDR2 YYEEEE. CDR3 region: CASNSLGTETYEQYF. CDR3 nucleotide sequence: TGTGCCAGCAACTCATTGGGGACAGAAACCTACGAGCAGTACTTC. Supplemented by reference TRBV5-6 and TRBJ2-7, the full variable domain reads DAGVTQSPTHLIKTRGQQVTLRCSPKSGHDTVSWYQQALGQGPQFIFQYYEEEERQRGNFPDRFSGHQFPNYSSELNVNALLLGDSALYLCASNSLGTETYEQYFGPGTRLTVT.

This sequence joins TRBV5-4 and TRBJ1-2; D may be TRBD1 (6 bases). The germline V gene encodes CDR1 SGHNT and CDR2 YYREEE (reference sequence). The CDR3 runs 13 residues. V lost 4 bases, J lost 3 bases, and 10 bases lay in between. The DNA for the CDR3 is TGTGCCAGCAGCCGTAGACAGGACTATGGCTACACCTTC. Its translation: CASSRRQDYGYTF.

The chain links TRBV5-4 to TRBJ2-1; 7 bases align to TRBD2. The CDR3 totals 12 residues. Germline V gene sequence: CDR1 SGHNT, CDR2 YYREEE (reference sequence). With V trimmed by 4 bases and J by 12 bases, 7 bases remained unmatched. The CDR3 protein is CASSGLTGGQFF. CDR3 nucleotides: TGTGCCAGCAGCGGACTGACGGGGGGGCAGTTCTTC.

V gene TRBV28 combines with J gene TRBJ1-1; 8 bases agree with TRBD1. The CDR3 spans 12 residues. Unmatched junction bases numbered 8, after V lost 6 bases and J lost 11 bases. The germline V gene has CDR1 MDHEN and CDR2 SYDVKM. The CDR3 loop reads CASSPSTGVAFF. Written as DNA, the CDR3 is TGTGCCAGCAGCCCTTCGACAGGGGTGGCTTTCTTT. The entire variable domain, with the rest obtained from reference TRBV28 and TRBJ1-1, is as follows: DVKVTQSSRYLVKRTGEKVFLECVQDMDHENMFWYRQDPGLGLRLIYFSYDVKMKEKGDIPEGYSVSREKKERFSLILESASTNQTSMYLCASSPSTGVAFFGQGTRLTVV.

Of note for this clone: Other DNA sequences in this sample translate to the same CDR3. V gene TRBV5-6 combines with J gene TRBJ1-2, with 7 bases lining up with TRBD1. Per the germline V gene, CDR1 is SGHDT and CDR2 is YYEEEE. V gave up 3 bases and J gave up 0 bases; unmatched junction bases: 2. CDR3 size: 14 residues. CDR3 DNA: TGTGCCAGCAGCTGGACAGGAGCTAACTATGGCTACACCTTC. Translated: CASSWTGANYGYTF.

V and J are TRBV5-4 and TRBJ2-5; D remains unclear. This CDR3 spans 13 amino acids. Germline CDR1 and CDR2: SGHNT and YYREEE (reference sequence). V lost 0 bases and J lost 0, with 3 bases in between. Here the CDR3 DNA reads TGTGCCAGCAGCTTGGCTGACCAAGAGACCCAGTACTTC. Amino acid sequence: CASSLADQETQYF.

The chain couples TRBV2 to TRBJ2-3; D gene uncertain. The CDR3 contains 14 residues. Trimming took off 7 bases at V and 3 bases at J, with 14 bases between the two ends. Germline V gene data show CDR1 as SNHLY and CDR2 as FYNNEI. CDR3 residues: CASNDPGGTDTQYF. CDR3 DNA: TGTGCCAGCAACGACCCGGGTGGTACAGATACGCAGTATTTT.

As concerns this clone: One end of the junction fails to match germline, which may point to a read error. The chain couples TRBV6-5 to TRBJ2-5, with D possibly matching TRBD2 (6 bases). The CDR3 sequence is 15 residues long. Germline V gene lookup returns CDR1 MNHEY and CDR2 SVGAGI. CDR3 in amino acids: CASTRGDSRYESQYF. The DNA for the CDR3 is TGTGCCAGCACCCGAGGGGACTCCCGCTATGAGAGCCAGTACTTC.

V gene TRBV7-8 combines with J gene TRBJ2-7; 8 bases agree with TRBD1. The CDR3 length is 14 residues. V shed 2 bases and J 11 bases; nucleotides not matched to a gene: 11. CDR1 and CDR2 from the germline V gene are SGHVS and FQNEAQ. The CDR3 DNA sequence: TGTGCCAGCAGCTTACGGTTTATGTTGGACAGGGAGTACTTC. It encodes CASSLRFMLDREYF.

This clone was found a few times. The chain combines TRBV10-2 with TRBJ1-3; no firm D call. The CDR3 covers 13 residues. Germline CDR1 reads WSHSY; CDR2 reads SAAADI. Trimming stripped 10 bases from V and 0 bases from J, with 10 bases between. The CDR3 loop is CATYSDSGNTIYF. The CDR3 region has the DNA TGCGCCACATACAGTGACTCTGGAAACACCATATATTTT.

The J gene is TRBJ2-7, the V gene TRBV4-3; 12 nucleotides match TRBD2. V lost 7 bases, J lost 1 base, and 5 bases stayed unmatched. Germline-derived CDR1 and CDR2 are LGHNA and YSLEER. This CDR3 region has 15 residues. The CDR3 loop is CASTSGTSGSYEQYF. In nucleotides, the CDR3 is TGCGCCAGCACCTCGGGGACTAGCGGGTCCTACGAGCAGTACTTC.

The CDR3 loop is CSALRADEAFF. CDR3 coding DNA: TGCAGTGCTTTAAGGGCAGATGAAGCTTTCTTT. This rearrangement joins TRBV20-1 to TRBJ1-1; D ambiguous. Germline V gives CDR1 DFQATT, CDR2 SNEGSKA (reference sequence). V gave up 5 bases and J gave up 7 bases, with 11 bases separating them. This CDR3 is 11 amino acids long.

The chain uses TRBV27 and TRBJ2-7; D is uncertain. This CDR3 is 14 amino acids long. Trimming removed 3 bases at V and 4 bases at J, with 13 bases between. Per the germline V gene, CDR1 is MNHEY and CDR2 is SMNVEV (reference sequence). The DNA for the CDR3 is TGTGCCAGCAGTTTGCGTTTCGATGGTTACGAGCAGTACTTC. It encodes CASSLRFDGYEQYF.

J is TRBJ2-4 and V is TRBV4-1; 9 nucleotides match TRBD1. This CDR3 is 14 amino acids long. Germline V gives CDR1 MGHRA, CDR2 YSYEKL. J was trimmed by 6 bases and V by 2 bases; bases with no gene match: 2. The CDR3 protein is CASSQPGQGNIQYF. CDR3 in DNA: TGCGCCAGCAGCCAACCGGGACAGGGAAACATTCAGTACTTC.